Listed here are 5 T cell receptor beta chains from one sample, sequenced in a study of CD8+CD57+ T cells in acquired aplastic anemia. CDR3 and TCR beta VDJ profiling relied on a genomic DNA template. TCRdb recomputed calls from the reads with MiXCR, one row per CDR3 protein. The profile shows under 200,000 distinct CDR3 sequences, around 75% of them singletons. Sequencing involved patients with CD8+CD57+ cell expansion previously shown by flow cytometry. The sequenced sample was sorted CD4+, CD8+, or CD8+CD57+ T cells (not recorded which) from PBMCs. These receptors were obtained from a human donor with aplastic anemia.

This sequence joins TRBV7-2 and TRBJ2-5; 8 bases fit TRBD2. V lost 5 bases, J lost 8 bases, and 16 bases stayed unmatched. CDR3 length: 16 residues. Germline values: CDR1 SGHTA, CDR2 FQGNSA. The CDR3 DNA sequence: TGTGCCAGCAGCGGGAGGGGCATAGCGGGGTTTGGTACCCAGTACTTC. Its protein is CASSGRGIAGFGTQYF.

The genes are TRBV24-1 and TRBJ1-5; D gene ambiguous. CDR1 is KGHDR and CDR2 is SFDVKD in the germline V gene. This CDR3 is 15 amino acids long. V gave up 5 bases and J gave up 0 bases, with 10 bases separating them. CDR3 DNA: TGTGCCACCAGTGCGGCCAGCACTAGCAATCAGCCCCAGCATTTT. Translating gives CATSAASTSNQPQHF.

The chain has TRBV9 and TRBJ2-5; D gene uncertain. V lost 4 bases, J lost 1 base, and 8 bases lay in between. This CDR3 has 13 residues. Per the germline V gene, CDR1 is SGDLS and CDR2 is YYNGEE. The CDR3 DNA is TGTGCCAGCAGCATAGGCCCCCAAGAGACCCAGTACTTC. Amino acid sequence: CASSIGPQETQYF.

The chain joins TRBV7-2 to TRBJ1-2; tentatively, D is TRBD1 (6 bases). The CDR3 runs to 15 residues. The V gene's germline CDR1 is SGHTA and CDR2 FQGNSA. Trimming stripped 1 base from V and 2 bases from J, with 11 bases between. The DNA for the CDR3 is TGTGCCAGCAGCTTAGTAGAGACAGGAAACTATGGCTACACCTTC. It translates to CASSLVETGNYGYTF.

The chain has TRBV20-1 and TRBJ1-2; D unresolved. Trimming removed 6 bases from V and 7 bases from J, with 18 bases in between. CDR3 length: 13 amino acids. The germline gives CDR1 DFQATT, CDR2 SNEGSKA (reference sequence). This chain's CDR3 is CSAPTLGSSGYTF. In DNA, the CDR3 is TGCAGTGCCCCTACTTTGGGTTCGTCTGGCTACACCTTC.